Listed below are T cell receptor beta chains from one sample, sequenced in a study of HIV-infected patients and healthy controls. TCRdb called the 5' RACE reads again in MiXCR, with one record for every CDR3 protein. Of fewer than 4,500 distinct CDR3 sequences listed, 13% were seen once; the top ten hold 11% to 15%. The specimen was blood, collected before antiretroviral therapy. The receptor source for this set is an adult with HIV infection. Both conserved end residues are part of each CDR3. Fields, in order: clone size, V gene, D gene, J gene, CDR3 protein, CDR3 DNA. A D gene is named only where the DNA matches it firmly. Clone size, where shown, is once, few, many, or a class for clones that have expanded.

medium-sized	TRBV24-1	NA	TRBJ1-1	CATSDLLSTLFF	TGTGCCACCAGTGATTTGCTATCGACTCTTTTCTTT
medium-sized	TRBV12-3/TRBV12-4	NA	TRBJ2-1	CASSLAVGTPLNEQFF	TGTGCCAGCAGTTTAGCGGTAGGGACACCCCTGAATGAGCAGTTCTTC
medium-sized	TRBV5-1	NA	TRBJ1-5	CASSLGPGSNQPQHF	TGCGCCAGCAGCTTGGGCCCGGGTAGCAATCAGCCCCAGCATTTT
NA	TRBV6-6	TRBD1	TRBJ1-1	CASSATGARLNTEAFF	TGTGCCAGCAGCGCGACAGGGGCGAGACTCAACACTGAAGCTTTCTTT
few	TRBV30	NA	TRBJ2-7	CAWSGAMGVVDEQYF	TGTGCCTGGAGTGGGGCGATGGGGGTGGTCGACGAGCAGTACTTC
large	TRBV2	TRBD1	TRBJ2-3	CASRERQGSGTDTQYF	TGTGCCAGCAGGGAGAGACAGGGTTCGGGGACAGATACGCAGTATTTT
medium-sized	TRBV10-2	NA	TRBJ2-5	CASSETSTQETQYF	TGCGCCAGCAGTGAGACGTCAACTCAAGAGACCCAGTACTTC
medium-sized	TRBV7-9	NA	TRBJ1-3	CASSIRTVPSGNTIYF	TGTGCCAGCAGCATAAGGACGGTACCCTCTGGAAACACCATATATTTT
medium-sized	TRBV15	NA	TRBJ1-2	CATSREWKGAGEYGYTF	TGTGCCACCAGCAGAGAGTGGAAGGGTGCAGGAGAATATGGCTACACCTTC
medium-sized	TRBV9	NA	TRBJ2-7	CASSPSTTYEQYF	TGTGCCAGCAGCCCCTCCACTACCTACGAGCAGTACTTC
medium-sized	TRBV18	NA	TRBJ2-7	CASAQRQDEQYF	TGTGCCAGCGCGCAGCGTCAGGACGAGCAGTACTTC
many	TRBV4-2	TRBD2	TRBJ2-2	CASSLLAGGVTGELFF	TGTGCCAGCAGCCTTTTAGCGGGAGGGGTCACCGGGGAGCTGTTTTTT